These 25 T cell receptor beta chains share one sample of origin, sequenced in a study of shared clonotypes between healthy human individuals. TCRdb's table, derived via immunoSEQ multiplex PCR, lists solely in-frame clones and lacks some. The sample contains 2 million to 2.5 million clones, roughly 90% of which appear only once. Sequenced: naive CD4+ T cells from PBMCs. Subset indicated: CD45RA+ positively selected. The receptors shown here come from a man between 18 and 35 years old in good health. Some clones in this sample may be carry-over from other donors' samples.

The chain has TRBV6-1 and TRBJ2-7; D is possibly TRBD2 (5 bases). CDR1 is MNHNS and CDR2 is SASEGT in the germline V gene. CDR3 length: 13 amino acids. V lost 7 bases and J lost 2, with 12 bases in between. CDR3 nucleotides: TGTGCCAGCACCGGTGGGAGTACCTACGAGCAGTACTTC. This encodes CASTGGSTYEQYF.

V and J are TRBV10-3 and TRBJ2-3; TRBD1 or TRBD2 may be the D gene (6 bases each). This CDR3 contains 17 residues. V shed 0 bases and J shed 5 bases, with 18 bases lying between them. CDR1 is ENHRY, CDR2 SYGVKD, per germline. CDR3 protein: CAISESIGGSMGDTQYF. The CDR3 coding sequence is TGTGCCATCAGTGAGTCGATAGGGGGGTCGATGGGAGATACGCAGTATTTT.

The chain joins TRBV5-1 to TRBJ2-3, with D unclear. CDR1 SGHRS and CDR2 YFSETQ come from the germline V gene. The CDR3 covers 15 residues. V gave up 0 bases and J gave up 2 bases, with 10 bases separating them. In nucleotides, the CDR3 is TGCGCCAGCAGCTTGGCCAACGTCCCCACAGATACGCAGTATTTT. Protein product: CASSLANVPTDTQYF.

On this clone itself: Additional DNA sequences in this sample encode the identical CDR3. CDR3 nucleotides: TGTGCCAGCAGTCTAGCGGGAGGGTCCTACAATGAGCAGTTCTTC. It is translated as CASSLAGGSYNEQFF. The chain uses TRBV28 and TRBJ2-1; 12 nucleotides match TRBD2. Germline CDR1 is MDHEN and CDR2 is SYDVKM. V dropped 5 bases and J dropped 1; count of bases not matched to a gene: 0. The CDR3 covers 15 residues.

This sequence joins TRBV4-2 and TRBJ2-1; the match to TRBD2 covers 9 bases. Germline V gene data show CDR1 as LGHNA and CDR2 as YNFKEQ. V trimming: 4 bases; J trimming: 4 bases; junction bases outside the gene matches: 8. The CDR3 length is 16 residues. The DNA for the CDR3 is TGTGCCAGCAGCCTGGAGGCGGGAGGGCGATACAATGAGCAGTTCTTC. It is translated as CASSLEAGGRYNEQFF.

The genes are TRBV7-9 and TRBJ2-5; no firm D call. Trimming removed 3 bases from V and 0 bases from J, with 11 bases in between. This CDR3 has 15 amino acids. Germline CDR1 is SEHNR and CDR2 is FQNEAQ (reference sequence). The CDR3 loop reads CASSFTTGYQETQYF. In DNA form, the CDR3 reads TGTGCCAGCAGCTTCACGACTGGGTACCAAGAGACCCAGTACTTC.

The chain has TRBV30 and TRBJ2-3; D may be TRBD2 (6 bases). Trimming pared 0 bases from V and 0 bases from J, leaving 13 bases between. Germline CDR1 and CDR2: GTSNPN and SVGIG (reference sequence). CDR3 length: 16 residues. The CDR3: CAWSVEGTSSTDTQYF. CDR3 DNA: TGTGCCTGGAGTGTAGAGGGGACTTCTAGCACAGATACGCAGTATTTT.

V is TRBV6-1 and J is TRBJ1-1; TRBD1 matches 10 bases. The J segment lost 4 bases and the V segment lost 6 bases, leaving 5 bases of the junction unmatched. The CDR3 totals 14 residues. Per germline, CDR1 MNHNS and CDR2 SASEGT. In DNA form, the CDR3 reads TGTGCCAGCAGCCGACAGGGGGCCCGCACTGAAGCTTTCTTT. Protein product: CASSRQGARTEAFF.

CDR3 region: CASSAQGAGTGELFF. Written as DNA, the CDR3 is TGTGCCAGCAGCGCACAGGGTGCGGGGACCGGGGAGCTGTTTTTT. The chain couples TRBV9 to TRBJ2-2; D tentatively reads TRBD1 or TRBD2 (6 bases each). Germline CDR1 reads SGDLS; CDR2 reads YYNGEE. Trimming took off 3 bases at V and 5 bases at J, with 14 bases between the two ends. The length of the CDR3 is 15 residues.

V and J are TRBV5-1 and TRBJ2-5; D is unclear. V lost 4 bases and J lost 7, with 14 bases in between. Germline CDR1 is SGHRS and CDR2 is YFSETQ. The CDR3 is made up of 13 amino acids. CDR3: CASSTPVPGTQYF. CDR3 DNA: TGCGCCAGCAGCACCCCCGTCCCAGGGACCCAGTACTTC.

In its sample, this clone was seen a few times. Different DNA sequences within this sample yield the same CDR3. The V call is TRBV28, the J call TRBJ2-1; the D is unclear. Germline CDR1 reads MDHEN; CDR2 reads SYDVKM. V dropped 2 bases and J dropped 7 bases, with 3 bases sitting between them. CDR3 length: 11 amino acids. The CDR3 region is CASSLGNEQFF. Written as DNA, the CDR3 is TGTGCCAGCAGTTTAGGGAATGAGCAGTTCTTC.

The chain is built from TRBV15 and TRBJ2-5; 9 bases are shared with TRBD1. Germline CDR1 and CDR2: LNHNV and YYDKDF (reference sequence). The CDR3 extends over 16 amino acids. Trimming removed 4 bases from V and 5 bases from J; junction bases left unmatched: 11. Here the CDR3 DNA reads TGTGCCACCAGCATTACCGGGACAGGGCTCTCTGAGACCCAGTACTTC. Its protein product is CATSITGTGLSETQYF.

This chain joins TRBV25-1 and TRBJ2-5, with a weak D call TRBD1 (5 bases). The closer fit of TRBJ2-7 to the DNA end suggests the J call may be wrong. CDR1 MGHDK and CDR2 SYGVNS come from the germline V gene. This CDR3 is 13 amino acids long. CDR3 residues: CASTPQGAYEQYF. For the CDR3, the DNA is TGTGCCAGCACCCCTCAGGGTGCCTACGAGCAGTACTTC.

This clone appeared once. This rearrangement joins TRBV6-1 to TRBJ2-3; possibly TRBD1 for D (6 bases). This CDR3 has 15 residues. Germline V gene sequence: CDR1 MNHNS, CDR2 SASEGT. Trimming shortened V by 6 bases and J by 0 bases, and 13 bases separated the two germline ends. The CDR3 bases are TGTGCCAGCAGGCCCGGACAGAAGAGCACAGATACGCAGTATTTT. It encodes CASRPGQKSTDTQYF.

The chain links TRBV7-3 to TRBJ2-3; 11 bases are shared with TRBD2. Unmatched junction bases numbered 5, after V lost 5 bases and J lost 4 bases. Germline V gene lookup returns CDR1 SGHTA and CDR2 FQGTGA. This CDR3 is built from 15 residues. CDR3 region: CASSTSGSPPDTQYF. The CDR3 nucleotides read TGTGCCAGCAGCACTAGCGGGAGTCCCCCAGATACGCAGTATTTT. The variable domain in full, with the rest retrieved from reference TRBV7-3 and TRBJ2-3, is GAGVSQTPSNKVTEKGKYVELRCDPISGHTALYWYRQSLGQGPEFLIYFQGTGAADDSGLPNDRFFAVRPEGSVSTLKIQRTERGDSAVYLCASSTSGSPPDTQYFGPGTRLTVL.

This chain connects TRBV28 to TRBJ1-5; D ambiguous. CDR3 length: 12 residues. Per germline, CDR1 MDHEN and CDR2 SYDVKM. Trimming removed 5 bases from V and 9 bases from J, with 11 bases in between. The CDR3 nucleotides read TGTGCCAGCAGTACCCCATGGCGGCCCCAGCATTTT. Its translation is CASSTPWRPQHF.

This chain uses TRBV5-1 with TRBJ2-4, with TRBD1 matching over 7 bases. CDR1 SGHRS and CDR2 YFSETQ come from the germline V gene. The J segment lost 10 bases and the V segment lost 0 bases, leaving 7 bases of the junction unmatched. The CDR3 sequence is 14 residues long. CDR3 bases: TGCGCCAGCAGCTTGGAGGGACAGCCTAAAATTCAGTACTTC. Translated: CASSLEGQPKIQYF.

V usage is TRBV11-3 and J usage is TRBJ2-3, with 11 bases aligning to TRBD2. The germline CDR1 and CDR2 sequences are SGHNT and YENEEA. Germline trimming cut 5 bases from V and 1 base from J; bases unmatched to any gene: 5. The CDR3 covers 16 residues. The DNA for the CDR3 is TGTGCCAGCAGCATTAGCGGGAGGGCGGGCACAGATACGCAGTATTTT. Its protein product is CASSISGRAGTDTQYF.

The chain links TRBV4-2 to TRBJ2-7; 8 nucleotides agree with TRBD2. In germline, CDR1 is LGHNA, CDR2 YNFKEQ. The CDR3 has 16 residues. Germline trimming cut 1 base from V and 2 bases from J; bases unmatched to any gene: 7. In nucleotides, the CDR3 is TGTGCCAGCAGCCAAGGTGGTAGCGGGATCACCTACGAGCAGTACTTC. As protein: CASSQGGSGITYEQYF.

The chain joins TRBV7-2 to TRBJ1-4; D gene uncertain. The CDR3 length is 14 residues. The germline CDR1 and CDR2 sequences are SGHTA and FQGNSA. Trimming stripped 3 bases from V and 2 bases from J, with 7 bases between. CDR3 DNA: TGTGCCAGCAGCTTGCAACAGACTAATGAAAAACTGTTTTTT. The encoded protein is CASSLQQTNEKLFF.

V usage is TRBV5-1 and J usage is TRBJ1-1; D unclear. The V gene's germline CDR1 is SGHRS and CDR2 YFSETQ. The CDR3 covers 15 residues. Trimming removed 7 bases at V and 4 bases at J, with 20 bases between. The CDR3 DNA reads as TGCGCCAGCCAACGCTACTCCGGTTCGGGCACTGAAGCTTTCTTT. It yields the protein CASQRYSGSGTEAFF.

The chain uses TRBV6-5 and TRBJ2-7; D is tentatively TRBD1 or TRBD2 (7 bases each). From germline, CDR1 is MNHEY and CDR2 SVGAGI. CDR3 length equals 13 residues. V was trimmed by 6 bases and J by 5 bases, leaving 14 bases between them. In DNA form, the CDR3 reads TGTGCCAGCAGAGCGGGACAGACTCACGAGCAGTACTTC. Protein: CASRAGQTHEQYF.

Remarks on this clone: Other nucleotide sequences from this sample produce the same CDR3. The chain employs TRBV7-3 and TRBJ2-5; D possibly corresponds to TRBD2 (6 bases). V lost 2 bases and J lost 1, with 8 bases in between. Germline V gives CDR1 SGHTA, CDR2 FQGTGA. The CDR3 contains 14 residues. The CDR3 spells CASSLGGAQETQYF. CDR3 sequence (DNA): TGTGCCAGCAGCTTAGGCGGGGCCCAAGAGACCCAGTACTTC.

This chain joins TRBV10-1 and TRBJ2-3; 7 nucleotides line up with TRBD2. The CDR3 is 16 residues long. Unmatched junction bases numbered 7, after V lost 2 bases and J lost 2 bases. CDR1 WNHNN and CDR2 SYGVQD come from the germline V gene (reference sequence). CDR3 sequence: CASSEGLAGVTDTQYF. CDR3 bases: TGCGCCAGCAGTGAGGGGTTAGCGGGCGTCACAGATACGCAGTATTTT.

This chain joins TRBV5-5 and TRBJ2-1, with D perhaps matching TRBD2 (6 bases). Trimming left V 1 base short and J 6 bases short, with 17 bases between. Per germline, CDR1 SGHKS and CDR2 YYEKEE (reference sequence). This CDR3 has 16 amino acids. CDR3 sequence: CASSLYLTGVGNEQFF. The CDR3 bases are TGTGCCAGCAGCTTGTATCTGACGGGAGTAGGCAATGAGCAGTTCTTC. The whole variable domain, remainder taken from reference TRBV5-5 and TRBJ2-1, is DAGVTQSPTHLIKTRGQQVTLRCSPISGHKSVSWYQQVLGQGPQFIFQYYEKEERGRGNFPDRFSARQFPNYSSELNVNALLLGDSALYLCASSLYLTGVGNEQFFGPGTRLTVL.